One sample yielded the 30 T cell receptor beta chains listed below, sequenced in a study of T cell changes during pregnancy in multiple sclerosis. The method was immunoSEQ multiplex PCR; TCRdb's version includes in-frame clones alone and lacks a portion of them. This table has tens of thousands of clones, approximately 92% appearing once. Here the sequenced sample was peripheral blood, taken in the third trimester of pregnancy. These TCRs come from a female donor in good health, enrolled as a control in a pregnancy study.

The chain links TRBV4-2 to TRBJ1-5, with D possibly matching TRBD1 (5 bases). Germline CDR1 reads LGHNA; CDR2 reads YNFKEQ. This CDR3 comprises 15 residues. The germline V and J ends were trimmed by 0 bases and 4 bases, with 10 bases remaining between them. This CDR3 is CASSQEGGWNQPQHF. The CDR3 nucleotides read TGTGCCAGCAGCCAAGAGGGGGGGTGGAATCAGCCCCAGCATTTT.

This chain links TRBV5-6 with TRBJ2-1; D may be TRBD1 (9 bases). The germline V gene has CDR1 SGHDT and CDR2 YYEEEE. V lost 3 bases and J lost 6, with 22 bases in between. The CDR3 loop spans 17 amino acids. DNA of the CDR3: TGTGCCAGCAGCTCGGACAGGGGACTAGGGTACGGCAATGAGCAGTTCTTC. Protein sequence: CASSSDRGLGYGNEQFF.

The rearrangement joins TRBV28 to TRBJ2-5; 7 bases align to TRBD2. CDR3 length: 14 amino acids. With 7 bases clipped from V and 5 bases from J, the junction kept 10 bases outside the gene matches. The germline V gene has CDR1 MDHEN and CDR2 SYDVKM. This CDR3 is CASTREVLQETQYF. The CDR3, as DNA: TGTGCCAGCACACGGGAGGTTCTTCAGGAGACCCAGTACTTC. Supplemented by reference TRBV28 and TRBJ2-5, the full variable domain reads DVKVTQSSRYLVKRTGEKVFLECVQDMDHENMFWYRQDPGLGLRLIYFSYDVKMKEKGDIPEGYSVSREKKERFSLILESASTNQTSMYLCASTREVLQETQYFGPGTRLLVL.

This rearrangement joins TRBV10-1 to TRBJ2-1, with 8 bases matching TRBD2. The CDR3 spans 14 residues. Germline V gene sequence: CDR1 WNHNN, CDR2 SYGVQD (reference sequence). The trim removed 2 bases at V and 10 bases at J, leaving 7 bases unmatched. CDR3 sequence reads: CASSEDGGAPEQFF. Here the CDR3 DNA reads TGCGCCAGCAGTGAGGACGGGGGGGCACCAGAGCAGTTCTTC.

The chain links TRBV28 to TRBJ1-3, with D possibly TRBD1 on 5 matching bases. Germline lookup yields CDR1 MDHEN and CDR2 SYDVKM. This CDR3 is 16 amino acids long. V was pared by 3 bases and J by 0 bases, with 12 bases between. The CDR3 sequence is CASSFGHHDSGNTIYF. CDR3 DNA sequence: TGTGCCAGCAGTTTTGGACACCATGACTCTGGAAACACCATATATTTT. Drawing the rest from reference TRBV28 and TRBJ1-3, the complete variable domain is DVKVTQSSRYLVKRTGEKVFLECVQDMDHENMFWYRQDPGLGLRLIYFSYDVKMKEKGDIPEGYSVSREKKERFSLILESASTNQTSMYLCASSFGHHDSGNTIYFGEGSWLTVV.

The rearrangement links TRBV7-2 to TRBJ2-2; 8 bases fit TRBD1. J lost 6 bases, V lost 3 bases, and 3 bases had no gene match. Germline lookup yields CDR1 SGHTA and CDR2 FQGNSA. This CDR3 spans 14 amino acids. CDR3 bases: TGTGCCAGCAGCTTCGACAGGGGATCCGGGGAGCTGTTTTTT. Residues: CASSFDRGSGELFF.

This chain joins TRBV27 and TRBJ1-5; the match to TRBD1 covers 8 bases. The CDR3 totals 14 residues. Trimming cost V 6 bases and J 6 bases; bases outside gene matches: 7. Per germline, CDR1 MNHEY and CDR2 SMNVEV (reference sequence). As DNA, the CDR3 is TGTGCCAGCAGCCTAACAGGGGGGGGTCAGCCCCAGCATTTT. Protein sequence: CASSLTGGGQPQHF.

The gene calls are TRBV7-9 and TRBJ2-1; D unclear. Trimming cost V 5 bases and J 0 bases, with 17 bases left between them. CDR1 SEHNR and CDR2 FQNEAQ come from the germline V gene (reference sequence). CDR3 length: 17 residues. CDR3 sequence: CASSPRIEDRSYNEQFF. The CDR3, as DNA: TGTGCCAGCAGCCCGCGTATAGAGGATCGCTCCTACAATGAGCAGTTCTTC. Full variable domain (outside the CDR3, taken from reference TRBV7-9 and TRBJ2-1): DTGVSQNPRHKITKRGQNVTFRCDPISEHNRLYWYRQTLGQGPEFLTYFQNEAQLEKSRLLSDRFSAERPKGSFSTLEIQRTEQGDSAMYLCASSPRIEDRSYNEQFFGPGTRLTVL.

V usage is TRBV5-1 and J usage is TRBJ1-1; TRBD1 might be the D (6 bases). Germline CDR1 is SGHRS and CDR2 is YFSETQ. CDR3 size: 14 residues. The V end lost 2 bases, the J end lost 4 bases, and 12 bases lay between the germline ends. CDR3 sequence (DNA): TGCGCCAGCAGCTTTACAGGGCGAGGCACTGAAGCTTTCTTT. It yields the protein CASSFTGRGTEAFF.

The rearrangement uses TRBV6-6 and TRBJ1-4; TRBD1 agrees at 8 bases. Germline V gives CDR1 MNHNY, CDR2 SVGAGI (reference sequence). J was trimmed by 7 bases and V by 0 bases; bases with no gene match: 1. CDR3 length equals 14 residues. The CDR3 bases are TGTGCCAGCAGTTACTCAACAGGGGGTGAAAAACTGTTTTTT. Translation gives CASSYSTGGEKLFF.

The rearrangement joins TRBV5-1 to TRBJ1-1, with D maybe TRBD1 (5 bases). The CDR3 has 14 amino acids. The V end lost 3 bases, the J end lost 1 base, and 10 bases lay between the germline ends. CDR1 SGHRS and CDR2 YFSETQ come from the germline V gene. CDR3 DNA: TGCGCCAGCAGCTCCCTTGACAGGAACACTGAAGCTTTCTTT. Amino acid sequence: CASSSLDRNTEAFF.

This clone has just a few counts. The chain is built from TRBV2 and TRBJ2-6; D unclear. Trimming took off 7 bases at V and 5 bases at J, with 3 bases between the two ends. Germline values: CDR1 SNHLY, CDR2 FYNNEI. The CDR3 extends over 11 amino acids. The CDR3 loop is CASTRANVLTF. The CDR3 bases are TGTGCCAGCACCAGGGCCAACGTCCTGACTTTC. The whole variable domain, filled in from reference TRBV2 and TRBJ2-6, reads EPEVTQTPSHQVTQMGQEVILRCVPISNHLYFYWYRQILGQKVEFLVSFYNNEISEKSEIFDDQFSVERPDGSNFTLKIRSTKLEDSAMYFCASTRANVLTFGAGSRLTVL.

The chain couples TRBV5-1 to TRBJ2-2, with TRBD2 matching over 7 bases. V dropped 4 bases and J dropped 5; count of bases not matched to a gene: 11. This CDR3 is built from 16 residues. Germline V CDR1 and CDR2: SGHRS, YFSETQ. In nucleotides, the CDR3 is TGCGCCAGCAGCCCACGGCCTAGCGGAAGGACCGGGGAGCTGTTTTTT. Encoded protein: CASSPRPSGRTGELFF.

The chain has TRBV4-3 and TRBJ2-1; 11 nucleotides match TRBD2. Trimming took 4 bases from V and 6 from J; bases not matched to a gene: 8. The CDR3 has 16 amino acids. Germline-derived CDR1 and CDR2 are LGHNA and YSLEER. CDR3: CASSLSFSGRANEQFF. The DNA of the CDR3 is TGCGCCAGCAGCCTCTCCTTTAGCGGGAGGGCCAATGAGCAGTTCTTC.

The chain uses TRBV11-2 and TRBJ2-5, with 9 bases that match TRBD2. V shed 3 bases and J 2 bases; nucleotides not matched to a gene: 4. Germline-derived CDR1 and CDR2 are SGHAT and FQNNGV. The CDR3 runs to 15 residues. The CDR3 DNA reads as TGTGCCAGCAGCTTTTCTCTAGCGGGGCAAGAGACCCAGTACTTC. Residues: CASSFSLAGQETQYF.

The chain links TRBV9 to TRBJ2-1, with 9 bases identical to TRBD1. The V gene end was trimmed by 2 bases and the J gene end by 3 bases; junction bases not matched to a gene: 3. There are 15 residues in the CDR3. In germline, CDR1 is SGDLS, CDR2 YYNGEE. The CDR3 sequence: CASSVGQGIYNEQFF. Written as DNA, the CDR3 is TGTGCCAGCAGCGTTGGACAGGGGATCTACAATGAGCAGTTCTTC.

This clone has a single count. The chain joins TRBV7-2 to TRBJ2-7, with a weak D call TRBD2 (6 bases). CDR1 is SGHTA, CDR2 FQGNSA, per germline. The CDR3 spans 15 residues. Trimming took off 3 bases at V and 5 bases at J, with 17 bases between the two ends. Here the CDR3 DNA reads TGTGCCAGCAGCTTCTCCGAGTCACTAGCTGACGAGCAGTACTTC. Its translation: CASSFSESLADEQYF.

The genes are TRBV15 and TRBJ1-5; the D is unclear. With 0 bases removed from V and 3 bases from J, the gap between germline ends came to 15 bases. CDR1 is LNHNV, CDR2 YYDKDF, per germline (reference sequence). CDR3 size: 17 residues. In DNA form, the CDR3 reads TGTGCCACCAGCAGAGATCTTTGGGCCCCTGTCAATCAGCCCCAGCATTTT. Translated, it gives CATSRDLWAPVNQPQHF.

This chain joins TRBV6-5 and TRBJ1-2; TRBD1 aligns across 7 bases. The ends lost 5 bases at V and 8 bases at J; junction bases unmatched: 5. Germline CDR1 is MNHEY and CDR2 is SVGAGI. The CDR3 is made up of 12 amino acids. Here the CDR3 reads CASSLSGGGYTF. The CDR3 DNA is TGTGCCAGCAGTCTTTCAGGGGGAGGCTACACCTTC.

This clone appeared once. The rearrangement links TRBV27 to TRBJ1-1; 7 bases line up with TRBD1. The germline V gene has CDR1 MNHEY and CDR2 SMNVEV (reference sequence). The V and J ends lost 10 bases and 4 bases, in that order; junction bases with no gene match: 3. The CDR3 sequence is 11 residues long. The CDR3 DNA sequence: TGTGCCACCAGGGGGGGCACTGAAGCTTTCTTT. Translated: CATRGGTEAFF.

In nucleotides, the CDR3 is TGTGCCAGCACAGGGGGCAATCAGCCCCAGCATTTT. This encodes CASTGGNQPQHF. The chain recombines TRBV6-1 with TRBJ1-5; perhaps TRBD1 as D (6 bases). V lost 7 bases, J lost 2 bases, and 6 bases lay in between. Per the germline V gene, CDR1 is MNHNS and CDR2 is SASEGT. This CDR3 spans 12 amino acids.

Here the CDR3 reads CASSFSGTATGEQFF. The CDR3 nucleotides are TGTGCCAGCAGCTTTTCCGGGACAGCCACAGGGGAGCAGTTCTTC. The chain links TRBV11-3 to TRBJ2-1; 7 bases line up with TRBD1. Germline V gene lookup returns CDR1 SGHNT and CDR2 YENEEA. Unmatched junction bases numbered 12, after V lost 3 bases and J lost 10 bases. This CDR3 has 15 residues.

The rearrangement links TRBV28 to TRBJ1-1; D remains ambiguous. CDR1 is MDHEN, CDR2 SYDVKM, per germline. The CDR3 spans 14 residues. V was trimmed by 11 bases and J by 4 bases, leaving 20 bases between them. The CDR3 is CAPRVGRGCTEAFF. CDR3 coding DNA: TGTGCCCCTCGTGTCGGACGGGGATGCACTGAAGCTTTCTTT.

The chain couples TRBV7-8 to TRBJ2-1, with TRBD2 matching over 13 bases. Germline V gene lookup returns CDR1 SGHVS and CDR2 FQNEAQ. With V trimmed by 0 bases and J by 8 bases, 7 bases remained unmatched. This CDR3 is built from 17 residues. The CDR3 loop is CASSLAAGLAGAYEQFF. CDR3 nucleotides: TGTGCCAGCAGCTTAGCCGCCGGACTAGCGGGAGCGTATGAGCAGTTCTTC.

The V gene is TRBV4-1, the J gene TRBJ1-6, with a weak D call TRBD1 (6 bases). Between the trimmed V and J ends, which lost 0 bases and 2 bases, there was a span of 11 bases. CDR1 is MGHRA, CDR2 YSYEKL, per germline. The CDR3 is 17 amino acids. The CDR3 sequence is CASSQERTATYNSPLHF. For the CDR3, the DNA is TGCGCCAGCAGCCAAGAGAGGACAGCCACCTATAATTCACCCCTCCACTTT.

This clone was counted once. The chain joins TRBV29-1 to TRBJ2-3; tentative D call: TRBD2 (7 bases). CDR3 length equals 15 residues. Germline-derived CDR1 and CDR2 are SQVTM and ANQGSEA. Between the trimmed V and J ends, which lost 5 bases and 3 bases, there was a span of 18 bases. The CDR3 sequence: CSVIGRGHGTDTQYF. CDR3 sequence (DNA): TGCAGCGTTATAGGGAGGGGACACGGGACAGATACGCAGTATTTT.

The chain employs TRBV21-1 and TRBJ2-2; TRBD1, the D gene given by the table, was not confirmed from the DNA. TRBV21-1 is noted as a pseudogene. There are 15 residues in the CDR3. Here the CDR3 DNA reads TGTGCCAGCAGCAAAGCGGGACAGAACACCGGGGAGCTGTTTTTT. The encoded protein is CASSKAGQNTGELFF.

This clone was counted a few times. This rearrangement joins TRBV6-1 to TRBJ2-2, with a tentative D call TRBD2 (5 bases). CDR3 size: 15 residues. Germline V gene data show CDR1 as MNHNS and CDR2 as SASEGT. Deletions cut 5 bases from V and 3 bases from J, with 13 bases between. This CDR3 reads CASSFNTRDTGELFF. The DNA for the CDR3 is TGTGCCAGCAGTTTTAACACGCGGGACACCGGGGAGCTGTTTTTT.

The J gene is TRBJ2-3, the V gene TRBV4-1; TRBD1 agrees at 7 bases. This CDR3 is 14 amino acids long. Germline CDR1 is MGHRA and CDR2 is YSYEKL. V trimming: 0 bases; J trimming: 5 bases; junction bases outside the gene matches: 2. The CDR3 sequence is CASSQEGQLDTQYF. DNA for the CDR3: TGCGCCAGCAGCCAAGAGGGACAGTTAGATACGCAGTATTTT.

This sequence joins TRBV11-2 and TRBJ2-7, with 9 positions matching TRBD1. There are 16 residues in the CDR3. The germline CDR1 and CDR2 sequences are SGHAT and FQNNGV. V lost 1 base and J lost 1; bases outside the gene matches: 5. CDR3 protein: CASSLALQGASYEQYF. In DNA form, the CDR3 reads TGTGCCAGCAGCTTAGCTCTACAGGGGGCATCCTACGAGCAGTACTTC.